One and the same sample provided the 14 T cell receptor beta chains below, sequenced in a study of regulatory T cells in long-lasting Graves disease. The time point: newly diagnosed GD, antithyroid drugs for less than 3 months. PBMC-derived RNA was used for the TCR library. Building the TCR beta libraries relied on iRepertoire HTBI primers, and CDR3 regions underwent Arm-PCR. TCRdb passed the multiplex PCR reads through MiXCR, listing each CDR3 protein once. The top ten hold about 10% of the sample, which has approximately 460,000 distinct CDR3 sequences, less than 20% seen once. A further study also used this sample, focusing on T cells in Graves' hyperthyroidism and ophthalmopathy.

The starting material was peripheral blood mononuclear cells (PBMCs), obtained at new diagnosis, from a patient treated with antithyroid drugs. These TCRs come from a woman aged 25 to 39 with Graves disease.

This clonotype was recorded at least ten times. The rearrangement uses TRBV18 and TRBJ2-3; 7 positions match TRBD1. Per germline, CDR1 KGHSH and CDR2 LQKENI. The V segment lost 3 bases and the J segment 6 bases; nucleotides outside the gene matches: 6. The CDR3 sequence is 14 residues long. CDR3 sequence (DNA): TGTGCCAGCTCACCTCGGACAGGCTATGATACGCAGTATTTT. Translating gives CASSPRTGYDTQYF.

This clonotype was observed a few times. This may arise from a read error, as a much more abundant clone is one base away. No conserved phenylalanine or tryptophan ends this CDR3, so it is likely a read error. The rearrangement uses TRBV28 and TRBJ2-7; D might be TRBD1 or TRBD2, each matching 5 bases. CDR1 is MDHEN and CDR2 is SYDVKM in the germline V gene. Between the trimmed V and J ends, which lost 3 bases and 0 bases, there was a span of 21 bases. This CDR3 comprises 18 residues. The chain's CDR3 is CASSFSGVGTRSSYEQYY. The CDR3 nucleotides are TGTGCCAGCAGTTTCAGTGGGGTTGGGACGCGGAGCTCCTACGAGCAGTACTAC.

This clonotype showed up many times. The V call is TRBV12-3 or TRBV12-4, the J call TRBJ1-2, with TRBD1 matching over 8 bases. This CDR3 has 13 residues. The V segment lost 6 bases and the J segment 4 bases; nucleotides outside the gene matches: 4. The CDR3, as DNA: TGTGCCAGCAGCCTAACAGGGGGCTATGGCTACACCTTC. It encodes CASSLTGGYGYTF.

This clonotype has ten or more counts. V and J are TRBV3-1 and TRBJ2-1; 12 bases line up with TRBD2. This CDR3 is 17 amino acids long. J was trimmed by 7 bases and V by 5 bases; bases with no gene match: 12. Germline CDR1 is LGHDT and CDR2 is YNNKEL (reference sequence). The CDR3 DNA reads TGTGCCAGCAGCTCACCGCTGGAACTAGCGGGAGGAAATGAGCAGTTCTTC. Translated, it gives CASSSPLELAGGNEQFF.

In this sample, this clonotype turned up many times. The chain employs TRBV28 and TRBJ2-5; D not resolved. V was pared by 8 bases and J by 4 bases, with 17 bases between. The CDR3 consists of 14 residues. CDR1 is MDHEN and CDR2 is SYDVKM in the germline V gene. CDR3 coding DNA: TGTGCCAGCCGAGCCGCGAAGGGTTCAGAGACCCAGTACTTC. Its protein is CASRAAKGSETQYF.

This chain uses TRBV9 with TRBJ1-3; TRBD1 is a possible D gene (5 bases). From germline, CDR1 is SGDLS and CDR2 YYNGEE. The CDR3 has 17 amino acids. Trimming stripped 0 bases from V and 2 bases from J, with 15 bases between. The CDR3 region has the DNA TGTGCCAGCAGCGTAGCTCCACCAGGGTTGCCTGGAAACACCATATATTTT. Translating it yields CASSVAPPGLPGNTIYF. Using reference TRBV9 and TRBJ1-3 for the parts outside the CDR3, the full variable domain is DSGVTQTPKHLITATGQRVTLRCSPRSGDLSVYWYQQSLDQGLQFLIQYYNGEERAKGNILERFSAQQFPDLHSELNLSSLELGDSALYFCASSVAPPGLPGNTIYFGEGSWLTVV.

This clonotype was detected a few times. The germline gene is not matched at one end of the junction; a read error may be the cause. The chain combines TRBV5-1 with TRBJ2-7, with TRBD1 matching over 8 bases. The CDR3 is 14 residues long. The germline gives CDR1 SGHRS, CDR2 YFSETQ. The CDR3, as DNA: TGTGCCAGCAGCATCGGACAGGGTCCCTACGAGCAGTGCTTC. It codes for CASSIGQGPYEQCF.

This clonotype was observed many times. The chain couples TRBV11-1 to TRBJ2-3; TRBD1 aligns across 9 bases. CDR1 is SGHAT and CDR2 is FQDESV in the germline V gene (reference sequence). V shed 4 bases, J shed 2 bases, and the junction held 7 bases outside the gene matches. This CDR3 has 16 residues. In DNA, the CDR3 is TGTGCCAGCAGCTCGATCCGGACAGGGGACACAGATACGCAGTATTTT. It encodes CASSSIRTGDTDTQYF.

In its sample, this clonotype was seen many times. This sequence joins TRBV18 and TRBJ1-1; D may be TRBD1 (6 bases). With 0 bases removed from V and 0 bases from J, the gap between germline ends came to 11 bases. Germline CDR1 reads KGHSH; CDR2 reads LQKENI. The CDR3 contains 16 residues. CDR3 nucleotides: TGTGCCAGCTCACCACCTAGGACAGATCTGAACACTGAAGCTTTCTTT. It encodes CASSPPRTDLNTEAFF.

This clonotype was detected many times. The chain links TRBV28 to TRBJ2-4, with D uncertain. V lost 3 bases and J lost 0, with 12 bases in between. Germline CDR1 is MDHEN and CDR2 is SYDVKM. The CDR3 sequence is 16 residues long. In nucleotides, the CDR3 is TGTGCCAGCAGTTTTAGGGAACAACTAGCCAAAAACATTCAGTACTTC. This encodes CASSFREQLAKNIQYF.

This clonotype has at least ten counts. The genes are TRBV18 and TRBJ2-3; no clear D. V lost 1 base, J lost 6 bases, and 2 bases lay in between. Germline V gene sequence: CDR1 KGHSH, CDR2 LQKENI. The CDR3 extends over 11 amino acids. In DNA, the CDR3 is TGTGCCAGCTCACCACGGGATACGCAGTATTTT. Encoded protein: CASSPRDTQYF.

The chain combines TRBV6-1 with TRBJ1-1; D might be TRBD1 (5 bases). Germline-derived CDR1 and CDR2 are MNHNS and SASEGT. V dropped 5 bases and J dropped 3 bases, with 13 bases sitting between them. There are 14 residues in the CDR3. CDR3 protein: CASSPQGGDTEAFF. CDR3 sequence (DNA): TGTGCCAGCAGTCCCCAGGGTGGGGACACTGAAGCTTTCTTT.

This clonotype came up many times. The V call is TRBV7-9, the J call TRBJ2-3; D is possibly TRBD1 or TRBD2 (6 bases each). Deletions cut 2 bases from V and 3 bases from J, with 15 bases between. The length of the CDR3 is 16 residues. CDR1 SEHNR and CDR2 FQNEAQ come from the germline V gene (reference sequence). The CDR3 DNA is TGTGCCAGCAGCTTAATGATAGGGGGGCGGACAGATACGCAGTATTTT. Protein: CASSLMIGGRTDTQYF.

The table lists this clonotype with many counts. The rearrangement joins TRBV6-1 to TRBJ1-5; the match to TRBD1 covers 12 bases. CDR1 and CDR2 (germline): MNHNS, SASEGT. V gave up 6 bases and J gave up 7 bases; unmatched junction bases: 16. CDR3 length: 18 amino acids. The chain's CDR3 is CASRTSSGTGGAGQPQHF. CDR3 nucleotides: TGTGCCAGCAGAACTTCCAGCGGGACAGGGGGCGCAGGACAGCCCCAGCATTTT.